This TCR beta chain was profiled in a study of blood T cell repertoires in COVID-19. Study overall: Acute and convalescent COVID-19 specimens originated in the United States, Italy and Spain.

This CDR3 has 19 residues. The V gene's germline CDR1 is MDHEN and CDR2 SYDVKM. V dropped 6 bases and J dropped 0 bases, with 24 bases sitting between them. Authors' analysis steps: Scientists estimated how many nucleated cells there were by amplifying reference gene primers. Repertoires were generated with immunoSEQ multiplex PCR, while TCRdb's copy carries only in-frame clones and drops some. The DNA was the basis for D and trimming; V, J and clone size are from that table. Of 320,000 or so clones detected, less than 85% appear once; the ten largest clones hold around 1.8%. Participant age was roughly 18 to 90 years, and participants resided in around 24 US areas. Shortly before study entry, within 2 weeks, exposed participants had met a COVID-19 case.

This chain connects TRBV28 to TRBJ1-5, with D possibly TRBD1 on 6 matching bases. The sequenced sample was PBMCs or T cells enriched from blood (not recorded which). This receptor was taken from a woman in her 30s who had been exposed to COVID-19. The CDR3 protein is CASSRFRGLGGNSNQPQHF. CDR3 sequence (DNA): TGTGCCAGCAGCAGGTTCAGGGGCCTCGGGGGGAATAGCAATCAGCCCCAGCATTTT. The variable domain in full, with the rest retrieved from reference TRBV28 and TRBJ1-5, is DVKVTQSSRYLVKRTGEKVFLECVQDMDHENMFWYRQDPGLGLRLIYFSYDVKMKEKGDIPEGYSVSREKKERFSLILESASTNQTSMYLCASSRFRGLGGNSNQPQHFGDGTRLSIL.